This TCR beta chain was identified in a study of cytotoxic CD8 clonotypes in ibrutinib-treated CLL (dated by TCRdb to 2020 to 2022). With respect to the entire study: The cohort had 11 relapsed/refractory and around 14 treatment-naive patients; about 17 were IGHV unmutated. Partial responses were observed in 24 patients and complete responses in 2; after a median follow-up of roughly 62 months, remission was maintained in some 14 patients and progression was observed in approximately 12. The response samples were drawn at a median of around eleven months into treatment, with a range of roughly 6 to 40 months. On average, each sample had roughly 250,000 productive templates and more than 75,000 productive rearrangements. Longitudinal samples were available for about 30% of the 86 trial participants. Cryopreserved peripheral blood mononuclear cells were collected before treatment, at response, and at either disease progression or sustained remission.

The study at large found these results: Public clonotypes were rare and either contracted or stayed stable during treatment, and the rise in clonality at ibrutinib response reflected the expansion of private clonotypes. Baseline clonality was found to be higher than that of age-matched healthy donors and was strongly correlated with circulating CD8+ T-cell counts. At ibrutinib response clonality went up, during sustained remission it held steady, and at progression it dropped back toward baseline. Sustained-remission and progressing patients did not have matched sampling times, and lymph node repertoires were not examined.

For TCR beta library preparation, about 2 micrograms of genomic DNA were isolated from cryopreserved PBMCs. Longitudinal blood samples from CLL patients on ibrutinib monotherapy were analyzed using high-throughput TCR beta sequencing. Patients were enrolled in a phase 2 open-label single-center ibrutinib monotherapy trial. Regarding this clone: Its antigen is currently not known. No base-level quality is on record; no much larger clone is a single base apart.

Via the germline V gene, CDR1 is SQVTM and CDR2 ANQGSEA. Trimming at the junction amounts to 4 bases on V and 3 bases on J, and the germline ends lie 13 bases apart. Reading from cysteine to phenylalanine, the CDR3 counts 13 amino acids. Left in the record is the CDR3 DNA by itself, 39 bases read in frame from the first base. A MiSeq instrument was used for deep resolution sequencing, which targeted depths ranging from 1 in 1 million up to 1 in 200,000 T cells, with coverage averaging 10x for each clonotype. The immunoSEQ hsTCRB Kit was used to generate TCR beta libraries. The original pipeline was this. The data were analyzed with ImmunoSEQ Analyzer and ImmunoSEQ Data Assistant, and V, D and J gene assignments followed IMGT definitions. Clonality was computed as one minus normalized Shannon entropy of productive rearrangement frequencies, ranging from 0 to 1. Only overrepresented clonotypes making up at least 0.05% of the repertoire of each patient were included in the public clonotype analysis. Repertoires from approximately 12 age-matched healthy donors in immuneACCESS were used as clonality controls. What TCRdb holds here is the immuneACCESS table cut down to in-frame rearrangements. Part of the clones is not present; checked against another copy, under half of the missing clones reflect an unresolved V gene, and the others are unexplained. The D gene and trimming were derived from the DNA, and the V and J assignments and clone size from that table. In this sample the table shows some 20,000 clones, over 70% of which occur a single time. The top ten hold 4.5% to 7% of the sample.

The sequenced sample was PBMCs, obtained before ibrutinib treatment. The chain couples TRBV29-1 to TRBJ2-7; no D gene can be assigned with confidence. This TCR was sampled from a human donor with chronic lymphocytic leukemia. The DNA sequence is as follows: TGCAGCGTTGGGTCTAGTCAAAACTACGAGCAGTACTTC. Its protein product is CSVGSSQNYEQYF.